These T cell receptor beta chains were read from a single sample in a study of identical twins. TCRdb called the 5' RACE reads again in MiXCR, with one record for every CDR3 protein. The sample yields 350,000 or so distinct CDR3 sequences, 10% to 15% seen once. The same sample was also used in a study of yellow fever vaccine responses in identical twins.

Material for sequencing was CD8+ T cells sorted from blood. These receptors all come from a woman aged 18 to 35 in good health. Each CDR3 is given without its conserved first and last residue. A D gene is named only where the DNA matches it firmly.

TRBV11-2 | NA | ASSLGGGFFSPPGPQETQY
TRBV3-1 | TRBD2 | ASSPTSVNEQF
TRBV27 | NA | ASSPTGLNEKLF
TRBV2 | NA | ASTRSEVSSGNTIY
TRBV29-1 | TRBD2 | SVASGDHNEQF
TRBV5-5 | NA | ASSLTQGSGAEAF
TRBV3-1 | NA | ASSPLGGANTEAF
TRBV6-4 | TRBD2 | ASSEGGGRGADTQY
TRBV20-1 | TRBD2 | SADPLAGESYNEQF
TRBV2 | NA | ASSDWVGPYEQY
TRBV20-1 | NA | SVPSGHPTADTQY
TRBV27 | NA | ASRTTPGHQETQY
TRBV2 | NA | ASSERGLGLSEQY
TRBV7-9 | TRBD2 | ASSFAGGDPDTQY
TRBV2 | NA | ASKRVFRDEGPDTQY
TRBV5-6 | NA | ASSLGRAEEF
TRBV7-9 | TRBD1 | ASSSRTGGVSPLH
TRBV5-1 | TRBD2 | ASSLGLAGALRAGELF
TRBV19 | NA | ASSIEPGWAEAF
TRBV12-3/TRBV12-4 | TRBD1 | ASIDRGNEQF
TRBV9 | NA | ASSSRPLVGGANNEQF
TRBV29-1 | TRBD2 | SVVTSGNSYNEQF